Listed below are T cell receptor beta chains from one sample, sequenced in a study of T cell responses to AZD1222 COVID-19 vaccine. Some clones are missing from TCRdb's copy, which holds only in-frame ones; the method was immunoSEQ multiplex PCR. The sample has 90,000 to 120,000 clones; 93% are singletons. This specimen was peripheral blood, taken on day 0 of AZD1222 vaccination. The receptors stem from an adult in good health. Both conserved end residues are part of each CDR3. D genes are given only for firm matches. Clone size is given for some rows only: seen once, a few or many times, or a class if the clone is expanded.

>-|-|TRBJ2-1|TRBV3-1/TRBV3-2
TGTGCCAGCAGCCAGATGGGAACTAGTTCTGAGCAGTTCTTC
CASSQMGTSSEQFF
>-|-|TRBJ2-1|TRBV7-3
TGTGCCAGCAGCGTAGACAGTGACAATGAGCAGTTCTTC
CASSVDSDNEQFF
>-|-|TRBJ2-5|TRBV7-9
TGTGCCAGCAGCTTGGGGGCTTCTGACATGGGGTATGAGACCCAGTACTTC
CASSLGASDMGYETQYF
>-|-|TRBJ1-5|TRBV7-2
TGTGCCAGCAGCTTAGGGGGCGGGCATTGGGCGAATCAGCCCCAGCATTTT
CASSLGGGHWANQPQHF
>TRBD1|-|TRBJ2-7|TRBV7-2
TGTGCCAGCAGCTTAGAACAGGGGAACGAGCAGTACTTC
CASSLEQGNEQYF
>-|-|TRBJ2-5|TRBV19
TGTGCCAGTAGTCCACCGGGACCGATTACAAAAGAGACCCAGTACTTC
CASSPPGPITKETQYF
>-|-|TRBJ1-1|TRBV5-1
TGCGCCAGCAGCCGCGGGTCCGCGGGGACTGAAGCTTTCTTT
CASSRGSAGTEAFF
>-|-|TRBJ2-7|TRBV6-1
TGTGCCAGCAGTGACGAAGGGTACTACGAGCAGTACTTC
CASSDEGYYEQYF
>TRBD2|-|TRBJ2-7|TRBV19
TGTGCCAGTAGTAACAGCGGGGCTGGCGAGCAGTACTTC
CASSNSGAGEQYF
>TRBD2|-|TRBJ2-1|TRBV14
TGTGCCAGCAGCCGAGCCGGGACTAGCGCTATTGAGCAGTTCTTC
CASSRAGTSAIEQFF
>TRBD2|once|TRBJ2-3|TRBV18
TGTGCCAGCTCACGACCTCGGTCTATCGAAGCGGGAGGAACCACGCAGTATTTT
CASSRPRSIEAGGTTQYF
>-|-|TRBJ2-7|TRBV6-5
TGTGCCAGCAGTTATAATCGGGGGCCAACCTACGAGCAGTACTTC
CASSYNRGPTYEQYF
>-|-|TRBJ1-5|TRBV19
TGTGCCAGTAGTATCAAGGGGCCGACTCATCAGCCCCAGCATTTT
CASSIKGPTHQPQHF
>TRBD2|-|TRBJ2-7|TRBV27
TGTGCCAGCAGTTTTGGCGGGAGCGTCTACGAGCAGTACTTC
CASSFGGSVYEQYF
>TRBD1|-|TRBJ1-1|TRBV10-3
TGTGCCATCAGTGAGTCATTCACAGGGGGCGGTCGGGACACTGAAGCTTTCTTT
CAISESFTGGGRDTEAFF
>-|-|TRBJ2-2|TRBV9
TGTGCCAGCAGCGTGAACGTTAACACCGGGGAGCTGTTTTTT
CASSVNVNTGELFF
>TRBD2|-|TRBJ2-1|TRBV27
TGTGCCAGCAGCCCCGGGACTAGCGGGACCGATGAGCAGTTCTTC
CASSPGTSGTDEQFF
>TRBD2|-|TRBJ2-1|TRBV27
TGTGCCAGCAGTGGTCGGTCTAGCGGGCCCCGAAAGGAGCAGTTCTTC
CASSGRSSGPRKEQFF
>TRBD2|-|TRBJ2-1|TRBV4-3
TGCGCCAGCAGCCAAGGACTAGCGGGAGGGTACAATGAGCAGTTCTTC
CASSQGLAGGYNEQFF
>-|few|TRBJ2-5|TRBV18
TGTGCCAGCTCCACGGACATTCATAAGACCCAGTACTTC
CASSTDIHKTQYF
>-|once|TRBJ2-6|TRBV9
TGTGCCAGCAGCGTAGATATAGGGCCTGGGGCCAACGTCCTGACTTTC
CASSVDIGPGANVLTF
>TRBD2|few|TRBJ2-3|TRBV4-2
TGTGCCAGCAGCCTAAGAATAGGGGGACTAGCGGGAGATACGCAGTATTTT
CASSLRIGGLAGDTQYF
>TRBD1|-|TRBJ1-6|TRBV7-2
TGTGCCAGCAGTTACAGGGGCTCCTATAATTCACCCCTCCACTTT
CASSYRGSYNSPLHF
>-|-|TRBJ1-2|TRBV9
TGTGCCAGCAGCGTAGACCTCGACAGAGTGTATGGCTACACCTTC
CASSVDLDRVYGYTF
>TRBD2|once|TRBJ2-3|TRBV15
TGTGCCACCAGCAGAAAAAGGACTAGCGGGAGCTCGAGCACAGATACGCAGTATTTT
CATSRKRTSGSSSTDTQYF
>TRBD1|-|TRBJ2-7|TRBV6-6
TGTGCCAGCAGTTACAGGGACAGGGTGGAGGGGCAGTACTTC
CASSYRDRVEGQYF
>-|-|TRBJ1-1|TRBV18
TGTGCCAGCTCGCTCGATCCGGGTCGTATGACTGGGAACACTGAAGCTTTCTTT
CASSLDPGRMTGNTEAFF
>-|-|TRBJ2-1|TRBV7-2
TGTGCCAGCAGCTTGTCGGCATACAATGAGCAGTTCTTC
CASSLSAYNEQFF
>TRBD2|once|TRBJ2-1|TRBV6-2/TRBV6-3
TGTGCCAGCAGTTGGGGAGGGTTGAATGAGCAGTTCTTC
CASSWGGLNEQFF
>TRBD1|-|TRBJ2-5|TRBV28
TGTGCCAGCAGTTCTGAGGGGGCTATTATTATGACCCAGTACTTC
CASSSEGAIIMTQYF
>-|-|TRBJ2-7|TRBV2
TGTGCCAGCAGTACAGGGATCTGGAACGAGCAGTACTTC
CASSTGIWNEQYF
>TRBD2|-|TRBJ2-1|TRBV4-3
TGCGCCAGCAGCCAAGAAAATCCAATGACTAGCGGGGGGCACAATGAGCAGTTCTTC
CASSQENPMTSGGHNEQFF
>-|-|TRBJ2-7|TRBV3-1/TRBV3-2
TGTGCCAGCAGCCAAGTTTCCGCTTCCGAGCAGTACTTC
CASSQVSASEQYF
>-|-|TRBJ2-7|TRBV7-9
TGTGCCAGCAGCCCCTTGGGGGTCTCCTACGAGCAGTACTTC
CASSPLGVSYEQYF
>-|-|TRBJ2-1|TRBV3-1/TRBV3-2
TGTGCCAGCAGCCAAGATTTACCCCGACTAGCAGGGGGGGGCAATGAGCAGTTCTTC
CASSQDLPRLAGGGNEQFF
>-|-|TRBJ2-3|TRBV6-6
TGTGCCAGCAGTCGGGGGTCGCTGATGGCTGCTTGGGCAGATACGCAGTATTTT
CASSRGSLMAAWADTQYF
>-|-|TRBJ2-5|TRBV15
TGTGCCACCAGCCGGCATGGGAAGACCCAGTACTTC
CATSRHGKTQYF
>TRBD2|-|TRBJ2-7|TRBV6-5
TGTGCCAGCAGGTGGACTAGCGGGATGTACGAGCAGTACTTC
CASRWTSGMYEQYF
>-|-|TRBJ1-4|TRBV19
TGTGCCAGTAGTAGGCGGCAGGAGATTGCAACTAATGAAAAACTGTTTTTT
CASSRRQEIATNEKLFF
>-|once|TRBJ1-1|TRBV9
TGTGCCAGCAGCGTACTGTCAGGTCAACGGGGCACTGAAGCTTTCTTT
CASSVLSGQRGTEAFF